This note documents a single TCR beta chain sequence. These data come from a study of cytomegalovirus exposure and HLA in healthy donors. The primer mix had 60 Vbeta and 13 Jbeta primers. Produced via immunoSEQ multiplex PCR; TCRdb's table is partial and in-frame only. The sample holds 150,000 to 200,000 clones, more than 65% seen once. J was trimmed by 6 bases and V by 6 bases; bases with no gene match: 5. This CDR3 spans 14 amino acids. Germline-derived CDR1 and CDR2 are SGHRS and YFSETQ. The chain is built from TRBV5-1 and TRBJ2-3; 12 bases line up with TRBD2. Sequencing used PBMCs. The TCR originated in a woman under 40 in good health and CMV-seronegative. Here the CDR3 reads CASNLAGGPDTQYF. CDR3 in DNA: TGCGCCAGCAACCTAGCGGGGGGGCCGGATACGCAGTATTTT.